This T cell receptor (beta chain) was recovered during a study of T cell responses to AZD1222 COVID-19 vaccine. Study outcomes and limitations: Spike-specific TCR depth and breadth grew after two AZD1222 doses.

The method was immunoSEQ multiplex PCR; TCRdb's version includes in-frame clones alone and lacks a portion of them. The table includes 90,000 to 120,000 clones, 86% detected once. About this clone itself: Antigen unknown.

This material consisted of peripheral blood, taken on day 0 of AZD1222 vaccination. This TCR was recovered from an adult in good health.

CDR3 in DNA: TGTGCCAGTAAAACAGGGTCCGAGGCTGGGGCCAACGTCCTGACTTTC. Translation: CASKTGSEAGANVLTF. The chain combines TRBV19 with TRBJ2-6; maybe TRBD1 (6 bases). CDR1 LNHDA and CDR2 SQIVND come from the germline V gene (reference sequence). V lost 7 bases and J 2 bases, leaving 15 bases between the germline ends. This CDR3 spans 16 amino acids.